The clone carrying this TCR beta chain has a single count. Its antigen is not identified. As for time point: week 23, last vaccination. Each dose delivered 300 ug of mutant IDH1 20-mer peptide subcutaneously with imiquimod. The data were obtained in a study of a mutant IDH1 vaccine in newly diagnosed glioma. Study details: Treated patients showed a male proportion of around 62%, a female proportion of roughly 40%, and a mean age of approximately 40 years. General observations from the study: Pseudoprogression seemed unlinked to shifts in top peripheral T cell clonotypes.

Germline lookup yields CDR1 SGHTS and CDR2 YDEGEE. J was trimmed by 7 bases and V by 0 bases; bases with no gene match: 4. CDR3 length: 15 residues. The repertoire was sequenced with immunoSEQ multiplex PCR; TCRdb's copy has only in-frame clones and lacks some. This table holds almost 85,000 clones, roughly 85% found once. Sequencing was performed on PBMCs, taken from a glioma patient whose treatment included an IDH1 peptide vaccine. The V and J genes are TRBV5-8 and TRBJ1-6, with TRBD1 matching over 7 bases. The receptor's source is a man aged 25-45 years with glioma. Some clones in this sample may be carry-over from other donors' samples. DNA for the CDR3: TGTGCCAGCAGCTTGGATCAGGGGGTGAATTCACCCCTCCACTTT. It is translated as CASSLDQGVNSPLHF.